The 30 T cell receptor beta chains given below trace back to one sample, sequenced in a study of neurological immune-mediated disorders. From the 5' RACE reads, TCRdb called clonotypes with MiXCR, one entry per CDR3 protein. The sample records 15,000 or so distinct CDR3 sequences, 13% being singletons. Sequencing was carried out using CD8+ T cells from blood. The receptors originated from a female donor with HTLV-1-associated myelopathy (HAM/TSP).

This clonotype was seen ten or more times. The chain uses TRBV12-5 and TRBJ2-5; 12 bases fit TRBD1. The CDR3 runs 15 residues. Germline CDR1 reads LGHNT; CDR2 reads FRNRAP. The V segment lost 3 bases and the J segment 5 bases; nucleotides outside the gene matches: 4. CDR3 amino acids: CASGLWDRGPETQYF. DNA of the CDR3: TGTGCTAGTGGTTTATGGGACAGGGGGCCGGAGACCCAGTACTTC.

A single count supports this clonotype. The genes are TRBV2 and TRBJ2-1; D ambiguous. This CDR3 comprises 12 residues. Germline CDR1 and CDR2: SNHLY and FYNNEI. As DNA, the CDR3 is TGTGCGAACATGGGCCCCTACAATGAGCAGTTCTTC. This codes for CANMGPYNEQFF.

The CDR3 sequence is CASSLGYSEAANTGELFF. The CDR3 DNA is TGTGCCAGCAGCTTAGGTTATAGCGAGGCAGCTAACACCGGGGAGCTGTTTTTT. The rearrangement joins TRBV7-6 to TRBJ2-2, with D possibly matching TRBD2 (5 bases). The V end lost 1 base, the J end lost 2 bases, and 17 bases lay between the germline ends. Germline V gives CDR1 SGHVS, CDR2 FNYEAQ. This CDR3 is 18 amino acids long.

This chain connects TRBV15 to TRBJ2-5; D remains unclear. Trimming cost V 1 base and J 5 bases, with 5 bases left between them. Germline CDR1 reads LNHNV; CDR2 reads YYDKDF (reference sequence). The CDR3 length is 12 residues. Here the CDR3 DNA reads TGTGCCACCAGCAGAGTTGGGGAGACCCAGTACTTC. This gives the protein CATSRVGETQYF.

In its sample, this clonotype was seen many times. CDR3 nucleotide sequence: TGTGCCAGCAGCCAGGACGGAGGAGACTCTGGAAACACCATATATTTT. Its translation: CASSQDGGDSGNTIYF. This rearrangement joins TRBV5-6 to TRBJ1-3, with D uncertain. The ends were cut back, 4 bases at V and 0 bases at J, with 14 bases in the middle. The CDR3 runs 16 residues. Germline CDR1 and CDR2: SGHDT and YYEEEE.

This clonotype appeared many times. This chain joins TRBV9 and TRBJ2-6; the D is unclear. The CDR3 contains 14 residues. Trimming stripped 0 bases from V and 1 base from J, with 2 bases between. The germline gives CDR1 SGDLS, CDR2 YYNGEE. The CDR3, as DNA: TGTGCCAGCAGCGTAGTTTCTGGGGCCAACGTCCTGACTTTC. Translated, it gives CASSVVSGANVLTF.

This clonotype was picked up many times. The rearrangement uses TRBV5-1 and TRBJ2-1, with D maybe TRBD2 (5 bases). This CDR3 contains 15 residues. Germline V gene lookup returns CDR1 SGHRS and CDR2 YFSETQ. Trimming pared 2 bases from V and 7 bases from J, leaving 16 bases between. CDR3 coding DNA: TGCGCCAGCAGCTTTTCTAGCATAGGAGGAAATGAGCAGTTCTTC. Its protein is CASSFSSIGGNEQFF.

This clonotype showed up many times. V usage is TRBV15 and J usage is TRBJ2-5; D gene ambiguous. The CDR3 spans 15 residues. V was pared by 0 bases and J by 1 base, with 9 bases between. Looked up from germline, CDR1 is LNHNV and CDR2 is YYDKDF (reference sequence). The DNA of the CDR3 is TGTGCCACCAGCAGAGATCGGAGACCCCAAGAGACCCAGTACTTC. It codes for CATSRDRRPQETQYF. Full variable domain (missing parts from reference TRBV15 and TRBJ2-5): DAMVIQNPRYQVTQFGKPVTLSCSQTLNHNVMYWYQQKSSQAPKLLFHYYDKDFNNEADTPDNFQSRRPNTSFCFLDIRSPGLGDTAMYLCATSRDRRPQETQYFGPGTRLLVL.

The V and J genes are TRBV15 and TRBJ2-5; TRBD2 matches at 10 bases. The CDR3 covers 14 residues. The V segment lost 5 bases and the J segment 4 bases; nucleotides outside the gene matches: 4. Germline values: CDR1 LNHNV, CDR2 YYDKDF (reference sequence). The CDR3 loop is CATSSAGGGETQYF. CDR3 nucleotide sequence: TGTGCCACCAGCTCAGCGGGGGGGGGAGAGACCCAGTACTTC.

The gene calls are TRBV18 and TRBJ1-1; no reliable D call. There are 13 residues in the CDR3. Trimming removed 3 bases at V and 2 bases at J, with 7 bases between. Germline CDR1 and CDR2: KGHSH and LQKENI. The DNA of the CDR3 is TGTGCCAGCTCACCCCAGGCCAACACTGAAGCTTTCTTT. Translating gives CASSPQANTEAFF.

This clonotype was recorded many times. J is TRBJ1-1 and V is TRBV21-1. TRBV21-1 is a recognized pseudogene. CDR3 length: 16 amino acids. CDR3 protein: CASSKGVSRGSTEAFF. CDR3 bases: TGTGCCAGCAGCAAAGGTGTATCCAGAGGGAGCACTGAAGCTTTCTTT.

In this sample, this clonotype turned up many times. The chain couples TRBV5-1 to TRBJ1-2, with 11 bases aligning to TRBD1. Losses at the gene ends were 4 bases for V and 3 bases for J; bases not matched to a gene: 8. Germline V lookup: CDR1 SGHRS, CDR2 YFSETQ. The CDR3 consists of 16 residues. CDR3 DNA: TGCGCCAGCAGCCCCGGACAGGGGGCTATGGACTATGGCTACACCTTC. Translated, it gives CASSPGQGAMDYGYTF.

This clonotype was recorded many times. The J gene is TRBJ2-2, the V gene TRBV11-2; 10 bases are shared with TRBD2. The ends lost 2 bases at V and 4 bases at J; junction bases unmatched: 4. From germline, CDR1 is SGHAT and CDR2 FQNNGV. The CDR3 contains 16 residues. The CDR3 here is CASSLTAGGGTGELFF. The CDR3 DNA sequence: TGTGCCAGCAGCTTAACAGCGGGAGGGGGCACCGGGGAGCTGTTTTTT.

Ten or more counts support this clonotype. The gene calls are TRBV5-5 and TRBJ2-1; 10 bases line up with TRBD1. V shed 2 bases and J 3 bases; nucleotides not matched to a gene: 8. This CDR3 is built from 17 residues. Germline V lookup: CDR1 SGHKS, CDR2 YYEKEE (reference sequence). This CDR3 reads CASSFEPGTGDYNEQFF. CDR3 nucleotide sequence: TGTGCCAGCAGCTTTGAGCCGGGGACAGGGGACTACAATGAGCAGTTCTTC.

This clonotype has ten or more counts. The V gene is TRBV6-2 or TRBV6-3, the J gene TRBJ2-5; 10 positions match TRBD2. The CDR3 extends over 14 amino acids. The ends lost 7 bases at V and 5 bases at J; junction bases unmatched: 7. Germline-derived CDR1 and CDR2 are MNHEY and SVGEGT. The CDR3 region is CASTPGLARETQYF. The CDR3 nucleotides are TGTGCCAGCACCCCGGGACTAGCGCGTGAGACCCAGTACTTC.

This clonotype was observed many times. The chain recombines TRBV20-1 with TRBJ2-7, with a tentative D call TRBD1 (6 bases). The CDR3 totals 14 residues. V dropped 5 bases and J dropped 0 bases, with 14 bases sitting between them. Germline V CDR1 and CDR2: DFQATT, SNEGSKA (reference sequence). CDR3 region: CSARTATFSYEQYF. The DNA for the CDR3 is TGCAGTGCTCGGACAGCTACCTTCTCCTACGAGCAGTACTTC.

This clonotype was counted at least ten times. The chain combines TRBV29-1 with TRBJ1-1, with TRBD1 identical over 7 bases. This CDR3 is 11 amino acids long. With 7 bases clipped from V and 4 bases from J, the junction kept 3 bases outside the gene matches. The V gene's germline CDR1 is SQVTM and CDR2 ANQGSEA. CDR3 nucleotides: TGCAGCGGATCAGGGGGCACTGAAGCTTTCTTT. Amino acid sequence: CSGSGGTEAFF.

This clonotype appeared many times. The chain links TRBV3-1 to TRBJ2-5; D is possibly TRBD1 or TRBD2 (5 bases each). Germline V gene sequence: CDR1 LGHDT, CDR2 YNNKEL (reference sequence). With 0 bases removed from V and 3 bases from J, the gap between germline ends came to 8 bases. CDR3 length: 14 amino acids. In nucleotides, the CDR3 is TGTGCCAGCAGCCAAGAGGGGGACGAAGAGACCCAGTACTTC. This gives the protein CASSQEGDEETQYF.

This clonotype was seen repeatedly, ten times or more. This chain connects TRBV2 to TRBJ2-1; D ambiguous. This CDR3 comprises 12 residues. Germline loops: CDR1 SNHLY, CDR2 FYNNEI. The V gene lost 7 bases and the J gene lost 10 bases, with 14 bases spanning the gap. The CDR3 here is CASKGRLHEQFF. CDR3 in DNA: TGTGCCAGCAAGGGTAGGCTCCACGAGCAGTTCTTC.

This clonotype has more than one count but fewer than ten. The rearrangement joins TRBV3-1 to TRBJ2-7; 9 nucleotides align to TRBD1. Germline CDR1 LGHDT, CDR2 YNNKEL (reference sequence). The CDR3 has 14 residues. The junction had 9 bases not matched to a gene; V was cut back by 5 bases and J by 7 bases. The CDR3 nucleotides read TGTGCCAGCAGCGATGGGACAGGGTCGTCTGAGCAGTACTTC. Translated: CASSDGTGSSEQYF.

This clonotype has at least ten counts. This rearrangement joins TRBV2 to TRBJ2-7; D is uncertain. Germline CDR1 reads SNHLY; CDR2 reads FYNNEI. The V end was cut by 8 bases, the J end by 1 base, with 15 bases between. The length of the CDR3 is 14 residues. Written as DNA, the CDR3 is TGTGCCAGCTACGTCAGCAAATTTTCCTACGAGCAGTACTTC. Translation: CASYVSKFSYEQYF.

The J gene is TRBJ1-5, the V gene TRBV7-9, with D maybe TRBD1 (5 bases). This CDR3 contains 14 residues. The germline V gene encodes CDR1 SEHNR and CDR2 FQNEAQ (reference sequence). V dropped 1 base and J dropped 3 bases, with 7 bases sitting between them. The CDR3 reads CASSLEGYNQPQHF. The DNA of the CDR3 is TGTGCCAGCAGCTTAGAGGGGTACAATCAGCCCCAGCATTTT.

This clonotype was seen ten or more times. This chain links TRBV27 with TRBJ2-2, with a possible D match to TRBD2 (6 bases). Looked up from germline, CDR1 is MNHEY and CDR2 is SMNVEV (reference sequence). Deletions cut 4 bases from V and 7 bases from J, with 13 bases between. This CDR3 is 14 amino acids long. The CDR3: CASSSLLGGGELFF. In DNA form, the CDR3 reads TGTGCCAGCAGTTCCCTCCTGGGGGGCGGGGAGCTGTTTTTT.

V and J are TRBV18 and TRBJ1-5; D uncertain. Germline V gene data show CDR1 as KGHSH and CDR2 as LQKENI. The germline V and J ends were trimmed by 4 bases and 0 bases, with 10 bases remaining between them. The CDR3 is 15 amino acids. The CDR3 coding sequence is TGTGCCAGCTCACTATCTACTTATAGCAATCAGCCCCAGCATTTT. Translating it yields CASSLSTYSNQPQHF.

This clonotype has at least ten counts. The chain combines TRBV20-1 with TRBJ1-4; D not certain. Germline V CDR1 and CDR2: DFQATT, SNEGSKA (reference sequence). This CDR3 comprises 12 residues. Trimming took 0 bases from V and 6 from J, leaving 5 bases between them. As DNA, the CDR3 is TGCAGTGCTAGAGATTTTGATGAAAAACTGTTTTTT. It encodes CSARDFDEKLFF.

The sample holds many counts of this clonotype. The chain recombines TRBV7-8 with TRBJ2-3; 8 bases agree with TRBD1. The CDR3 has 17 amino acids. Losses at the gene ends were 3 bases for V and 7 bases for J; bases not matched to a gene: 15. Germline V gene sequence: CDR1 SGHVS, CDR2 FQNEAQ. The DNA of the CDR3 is TGTGCCAGCAGCTTGGACAGGGTGGGAATTGGCGCCAATACGCAGTATTTT. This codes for CASSLDRVGIGANTQYF.

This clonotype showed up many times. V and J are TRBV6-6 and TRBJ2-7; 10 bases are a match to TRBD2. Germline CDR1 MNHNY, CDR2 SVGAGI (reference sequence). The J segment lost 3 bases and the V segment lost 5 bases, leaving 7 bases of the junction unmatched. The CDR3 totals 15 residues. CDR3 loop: CASSQLTSGFYEQYF. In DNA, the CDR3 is TGTGCCAGCAGTCAGCTGACTAGCGGGTTCTACGAGCAGTACTTC.

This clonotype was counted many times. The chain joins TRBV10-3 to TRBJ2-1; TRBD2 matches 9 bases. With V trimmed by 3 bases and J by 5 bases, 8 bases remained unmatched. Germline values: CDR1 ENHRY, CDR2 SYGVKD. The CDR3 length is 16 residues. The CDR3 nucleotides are TGTGCCATCAGTGACCGCGGGAGGGCTGTTCACAATGAGCAGTTCTTC. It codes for CAISDRGRAVHNEQFF.

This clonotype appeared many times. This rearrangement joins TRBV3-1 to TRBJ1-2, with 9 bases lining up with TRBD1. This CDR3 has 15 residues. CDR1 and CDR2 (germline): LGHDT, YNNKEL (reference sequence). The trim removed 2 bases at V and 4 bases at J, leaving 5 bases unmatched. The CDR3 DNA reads TGTGCCAGCAGCCAATCCGGGACAGGGTTCTATGGCTACACCTTC. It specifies CASSQSGTGFYGYTF.

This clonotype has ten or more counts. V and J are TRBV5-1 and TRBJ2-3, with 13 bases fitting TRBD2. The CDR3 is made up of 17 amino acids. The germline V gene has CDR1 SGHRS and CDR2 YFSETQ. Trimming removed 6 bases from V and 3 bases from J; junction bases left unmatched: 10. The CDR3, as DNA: TGCGCCAGCACCATCGGACTAGCGGGGGACGGAACAGATACGCAGTATTTT. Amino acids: CASTIGLAGDGTDTQYF.